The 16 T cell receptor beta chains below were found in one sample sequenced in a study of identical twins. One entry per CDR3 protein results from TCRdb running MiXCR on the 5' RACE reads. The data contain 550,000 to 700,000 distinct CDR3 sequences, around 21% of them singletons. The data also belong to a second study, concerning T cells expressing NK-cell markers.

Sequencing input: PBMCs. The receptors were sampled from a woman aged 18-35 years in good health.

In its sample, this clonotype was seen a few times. CDR3 region: CATSDGINEQFF. The CDR3 DNA follows: TGTGCTACTTCCGACGGAATCAATGAGCAGTTCTTC. The chain has TRBV12-5 and TRBJ2-1, with unresolved D. V lost 10 bases, J lost 6 bases, and 13 bases lay in between. The CDR3 sequence is 12 residues long. Germline V lookup: CDR1 LGHNT, CDR2 FRNRAP.

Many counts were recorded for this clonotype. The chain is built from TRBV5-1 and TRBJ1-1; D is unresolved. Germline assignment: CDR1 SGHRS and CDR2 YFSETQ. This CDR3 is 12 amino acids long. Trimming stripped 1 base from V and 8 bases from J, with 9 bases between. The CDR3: CASSLNAREAFF. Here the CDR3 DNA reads TGCGCCAGCAGCTTGAACGCGAGAGAAGCTTTCTTT.

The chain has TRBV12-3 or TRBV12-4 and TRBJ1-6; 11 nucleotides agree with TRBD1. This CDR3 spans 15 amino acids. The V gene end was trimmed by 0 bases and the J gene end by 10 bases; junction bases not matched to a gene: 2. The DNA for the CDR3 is TGTGCCAGCAGTTTAGCTGGGACAGGGGGATCACCCCTCCACTTT. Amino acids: CASSLAGTGGSPLHF.

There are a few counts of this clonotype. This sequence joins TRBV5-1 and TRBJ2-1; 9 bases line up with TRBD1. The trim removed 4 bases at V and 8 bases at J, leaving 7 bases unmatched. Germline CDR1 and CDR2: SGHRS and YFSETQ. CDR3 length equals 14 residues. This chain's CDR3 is CASSPRTGGDEQFF. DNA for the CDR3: TGCGCCAGCAGCCCGCGAACAGGGGGCGATGAGCAGTTCTTC.

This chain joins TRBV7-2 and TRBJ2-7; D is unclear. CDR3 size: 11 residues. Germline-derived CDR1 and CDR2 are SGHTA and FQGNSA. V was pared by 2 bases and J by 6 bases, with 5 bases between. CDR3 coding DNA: TGTGCCAGCAGCTTATTGGTCGAGCAGTACTTC. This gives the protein CASSLLVEQYF.

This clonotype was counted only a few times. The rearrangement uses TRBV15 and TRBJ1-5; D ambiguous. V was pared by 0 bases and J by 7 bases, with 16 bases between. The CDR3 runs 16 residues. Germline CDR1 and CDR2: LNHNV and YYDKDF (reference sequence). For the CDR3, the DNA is TGTGCCACCAGCAGAGATAGGAATATTTATGGACAGCCCCAGCATTTT. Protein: CATSRDRNIYGQPQHF.

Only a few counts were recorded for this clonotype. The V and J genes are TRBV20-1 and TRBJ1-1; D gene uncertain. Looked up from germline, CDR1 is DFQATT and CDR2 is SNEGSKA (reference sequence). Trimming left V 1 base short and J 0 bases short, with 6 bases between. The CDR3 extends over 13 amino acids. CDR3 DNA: TGCAGTGCTAGAGGGACCATGAACACTGAAGCTTTCTTT. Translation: CSARGTMNTEAFF.

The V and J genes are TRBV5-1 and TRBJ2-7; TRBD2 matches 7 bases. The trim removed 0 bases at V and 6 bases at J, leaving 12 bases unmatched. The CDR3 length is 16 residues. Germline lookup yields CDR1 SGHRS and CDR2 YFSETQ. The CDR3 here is CASSLDFGGRASEQYF. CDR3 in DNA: TGCGCCAGCAGCTTGGATTTCGGGGGGAGGGCCAGCGAGCAGTACTTC.

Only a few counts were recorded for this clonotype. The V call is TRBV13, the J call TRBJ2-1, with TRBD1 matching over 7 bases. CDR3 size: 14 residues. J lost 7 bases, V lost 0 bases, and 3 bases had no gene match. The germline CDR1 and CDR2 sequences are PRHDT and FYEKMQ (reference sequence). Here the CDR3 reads CASSLGQGTNEQFF. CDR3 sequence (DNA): TGTGCCAGCAGCTTAGGACAGGGGACGAATGAGCAGTTCTTC.

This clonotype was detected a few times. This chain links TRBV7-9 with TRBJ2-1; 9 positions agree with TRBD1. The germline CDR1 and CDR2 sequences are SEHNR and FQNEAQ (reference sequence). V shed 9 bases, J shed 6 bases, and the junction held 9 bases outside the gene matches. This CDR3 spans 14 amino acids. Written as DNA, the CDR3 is TGTGCCAGATCGCAGGGGACAGGGTTCAATGAGCAGTTCTTC. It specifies CARSQGTGFNEQFF.

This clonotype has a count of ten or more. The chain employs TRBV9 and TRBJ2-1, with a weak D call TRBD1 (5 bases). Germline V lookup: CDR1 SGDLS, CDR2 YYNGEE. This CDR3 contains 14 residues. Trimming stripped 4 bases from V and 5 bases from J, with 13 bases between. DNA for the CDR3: TGTGCCAGCAGCCACACCCGCAGGGACAATGAGCAGTTCTTC. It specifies CASSHTRRDNEQFF.

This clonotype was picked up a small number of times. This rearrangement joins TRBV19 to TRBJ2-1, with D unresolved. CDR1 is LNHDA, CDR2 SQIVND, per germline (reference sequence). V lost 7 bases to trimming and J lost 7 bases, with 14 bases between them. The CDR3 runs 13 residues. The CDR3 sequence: CASKLPRANEQFF. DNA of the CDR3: TGTGCCAGTAAACTCCCCCGGGCGAATGAGCAGTTCTTC. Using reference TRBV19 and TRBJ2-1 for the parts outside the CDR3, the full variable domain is DGGITQSPKYLFRKEGQNVTLSCEQNLNHDAMYWYRQDPGQGLRLIYYSQIVNDFQKGDIAEGYSVSREKKESFPLTVTSAQKNPTAFYLCASKLPRANEQFFGPGTRLTVL.

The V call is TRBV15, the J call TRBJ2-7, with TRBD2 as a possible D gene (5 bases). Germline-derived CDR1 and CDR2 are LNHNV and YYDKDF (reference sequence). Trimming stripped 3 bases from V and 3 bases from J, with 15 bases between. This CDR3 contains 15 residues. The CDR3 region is CATSSSRESRYEQYF. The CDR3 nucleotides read TGTGCCACCAGCAGCTCTAGGGAGTCTCGCTACGAGCAGTACTTC.

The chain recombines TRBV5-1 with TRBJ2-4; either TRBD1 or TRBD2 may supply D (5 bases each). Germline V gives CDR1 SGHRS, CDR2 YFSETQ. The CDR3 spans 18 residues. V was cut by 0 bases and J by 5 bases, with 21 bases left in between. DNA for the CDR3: TGCGCCAGCAGCTTGGGAGTTGTGTGGACTTCCAGGGAAAACATTCAGTACTTC. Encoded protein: CASSLGVVWTSRENIQYF.

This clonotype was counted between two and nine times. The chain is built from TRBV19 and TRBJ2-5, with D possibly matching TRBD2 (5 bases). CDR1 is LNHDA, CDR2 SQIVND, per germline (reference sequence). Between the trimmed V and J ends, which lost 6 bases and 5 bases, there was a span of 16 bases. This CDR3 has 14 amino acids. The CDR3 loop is CASRSGRSGETQYF. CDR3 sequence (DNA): TGTGCCAGTAGAAGCGGACGGTCCGGGGAGACCCAGTACTTC.

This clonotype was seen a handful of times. The CDR3 sequence is CASSRPRDRPTF. The CDR3 DNA follows: TGTGCCAGCAGCAGACCCCGGGACAGACCCACCTTC. The V and J genes are TRBV21-1 and TRBJ2-7; TRBD1, the table's D call, lacks a check against the DNA. TRBV21-1 is termed a pseudogene. The CDR3 covers 12 residues.